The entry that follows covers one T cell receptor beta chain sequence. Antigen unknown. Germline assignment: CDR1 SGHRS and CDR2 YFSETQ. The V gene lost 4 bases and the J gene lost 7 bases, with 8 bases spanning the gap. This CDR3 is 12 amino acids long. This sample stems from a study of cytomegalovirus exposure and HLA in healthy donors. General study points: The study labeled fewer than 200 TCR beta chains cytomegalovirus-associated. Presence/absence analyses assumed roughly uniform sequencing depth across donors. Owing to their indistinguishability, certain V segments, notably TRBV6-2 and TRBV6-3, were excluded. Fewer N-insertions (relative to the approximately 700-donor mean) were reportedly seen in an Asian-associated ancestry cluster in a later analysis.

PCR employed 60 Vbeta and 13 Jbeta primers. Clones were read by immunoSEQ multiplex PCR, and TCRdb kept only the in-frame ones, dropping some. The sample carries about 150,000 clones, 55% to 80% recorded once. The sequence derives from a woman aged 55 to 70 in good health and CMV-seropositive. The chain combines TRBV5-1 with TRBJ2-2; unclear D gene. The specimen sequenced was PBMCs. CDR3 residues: CASSLTGGELFF. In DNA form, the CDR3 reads TGCGCCAGCAGCCTCACCGGCGGGGAGCTGTTTTTT.